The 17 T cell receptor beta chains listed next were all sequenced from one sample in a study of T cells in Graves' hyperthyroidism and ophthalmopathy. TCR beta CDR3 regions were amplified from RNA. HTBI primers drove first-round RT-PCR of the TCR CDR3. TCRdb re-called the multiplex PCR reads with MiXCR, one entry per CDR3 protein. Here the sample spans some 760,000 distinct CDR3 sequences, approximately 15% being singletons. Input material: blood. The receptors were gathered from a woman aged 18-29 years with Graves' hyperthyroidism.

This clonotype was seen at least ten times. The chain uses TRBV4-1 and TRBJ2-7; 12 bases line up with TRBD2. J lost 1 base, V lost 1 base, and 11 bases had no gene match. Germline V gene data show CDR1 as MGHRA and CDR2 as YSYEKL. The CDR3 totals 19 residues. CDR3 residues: CASSQVLAGGRGSSYEQYF. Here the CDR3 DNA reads TGCGCCAGCAGCCAAGTCCTAGCGGGAGGGCGGGGGTCGTCCTACGAGCAGTACTTC.

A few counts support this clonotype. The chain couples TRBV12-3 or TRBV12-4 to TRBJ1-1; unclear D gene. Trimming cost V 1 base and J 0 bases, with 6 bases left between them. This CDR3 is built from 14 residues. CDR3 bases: TGTGCCAGCAGTTTAGGGGAGGTGAACACTGAAGCTTTCTTT. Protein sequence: CASSLGEVNTEAFF.

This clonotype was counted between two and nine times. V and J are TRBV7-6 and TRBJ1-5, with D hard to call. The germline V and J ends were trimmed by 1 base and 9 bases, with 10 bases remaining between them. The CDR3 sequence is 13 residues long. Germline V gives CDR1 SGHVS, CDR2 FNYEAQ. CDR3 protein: CASSLGPGGPQHF. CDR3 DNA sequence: TGTGCCAGCAGCTTAGGCCCGGGAGGGCCCCAGCATTTT.

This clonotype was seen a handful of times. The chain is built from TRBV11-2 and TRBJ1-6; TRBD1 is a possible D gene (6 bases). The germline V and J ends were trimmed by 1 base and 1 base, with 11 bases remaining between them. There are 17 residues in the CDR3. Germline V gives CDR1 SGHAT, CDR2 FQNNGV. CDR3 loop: CASSLVPGQSYNSPLHF. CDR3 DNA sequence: TGTGCCAGCAGCTTAGTCCCCGGACAGTCCTATAATTCACCCCTCCACTTT. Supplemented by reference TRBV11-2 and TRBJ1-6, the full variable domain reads EAGVAQSPRYKIIEKRQSVAFWCNPISGHATLYWYQQILGQGPKLLIQFQNNGVVDDSQLPKDRFSAERLKGVDSTLKIQPAKLEDSAVYLCASSLVPGQSYNSPLHFGNGTRLTVT.

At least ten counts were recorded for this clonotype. CDR3 protein: CSALSGSRADTQYF. For the CDR3, the DNA is TGCAGTGCTCTTAGCGGGAGTAGGGCAGATACGCAGTATTTT. The chain couples TRBV20-1 to TRBJ2-3; 9 bases line up with TRBD2. Per germline, CDR1 DFQATT and CDR2 SNEGSKA (reference sequence). Germline trimming cut 5 bases from V and 4 bases from J; bases unmatched to any gene: 7. The CDR3 runs 14 residues.

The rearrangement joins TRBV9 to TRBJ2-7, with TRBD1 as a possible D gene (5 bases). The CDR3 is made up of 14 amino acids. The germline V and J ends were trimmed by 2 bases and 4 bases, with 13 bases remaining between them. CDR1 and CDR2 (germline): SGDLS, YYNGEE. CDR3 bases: TGTGCCAGCAGCGTCGGAGACAGAGCATACGAGCAGTACTTC. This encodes CASSVGDRAYEQYF.

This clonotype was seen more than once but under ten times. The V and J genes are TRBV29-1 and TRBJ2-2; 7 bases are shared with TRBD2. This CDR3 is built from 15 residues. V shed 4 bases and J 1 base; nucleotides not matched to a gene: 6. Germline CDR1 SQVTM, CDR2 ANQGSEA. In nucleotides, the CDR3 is TGCAGCGTTGCAAAGACTAGCCGGAACACCGGGGAGCTGTTTTTT. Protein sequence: CSVAKTSRNTGELFF.

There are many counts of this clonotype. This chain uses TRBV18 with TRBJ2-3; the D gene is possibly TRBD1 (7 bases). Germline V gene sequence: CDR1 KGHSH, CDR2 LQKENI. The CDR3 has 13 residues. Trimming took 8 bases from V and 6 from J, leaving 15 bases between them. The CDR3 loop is CASATGRWDTQYF. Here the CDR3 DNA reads TGTGCCAGCGCGACAGGGAGGTGGGATACGCAGTATTTT. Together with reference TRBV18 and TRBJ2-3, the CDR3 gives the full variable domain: NAGVMQNPRHLVRRRGQEARLRCSPMKGHSHVYWYRQLPEEGLKFMVYLQKENIIDESGMPKERFSAEFPKEGPSILRIQQVVRGDSAAYFCASATGRWDTQYFGPGTRLTVL.

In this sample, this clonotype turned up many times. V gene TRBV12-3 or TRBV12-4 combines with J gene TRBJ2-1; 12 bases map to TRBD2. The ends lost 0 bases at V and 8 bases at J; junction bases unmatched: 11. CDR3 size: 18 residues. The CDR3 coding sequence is TGTGCCAGCAGTTTAGCAGTCCGACTAGCGGGAGAGAATCATGAGCAGTTCTTC. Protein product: CASSLAVRLAGENHEQFF.

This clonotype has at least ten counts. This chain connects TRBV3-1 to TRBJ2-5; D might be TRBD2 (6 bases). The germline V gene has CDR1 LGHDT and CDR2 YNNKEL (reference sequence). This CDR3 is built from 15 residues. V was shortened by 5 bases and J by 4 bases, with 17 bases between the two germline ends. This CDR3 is CASSDSWRAGETQYF. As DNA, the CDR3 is TGTGCCAGCAGCGACTCATGGAGGGCGGGAGAGACCCAGTACTTC.

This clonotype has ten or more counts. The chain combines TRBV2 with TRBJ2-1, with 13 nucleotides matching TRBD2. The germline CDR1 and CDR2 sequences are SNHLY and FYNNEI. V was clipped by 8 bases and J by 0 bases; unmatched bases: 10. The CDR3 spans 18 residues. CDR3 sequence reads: CASLRGLAGSSSYNEQFF. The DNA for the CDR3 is TGTGCCAGCCTCCGGGGACTAGCGGGATCCAGCTCCTACAATGAGCAGTTCTTC. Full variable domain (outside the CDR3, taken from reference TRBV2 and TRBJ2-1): EPEVTQTPSHQVTQMGQEVILRCVPISNHLYFYWYRQILGQKVEFLVSFYNNEISEKSEIFDDQFSVERPDGSNFTLKIRSTKLEDSAMYFCASLRGLAGSSSYNEQFFGPGTRLTVL.

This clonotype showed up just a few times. The CDR3 is CASSPFRGDNEQYF. CDR3 nucleotides: TGTGCCAGCAGCCCGTTTAGGGGGGACAACGAGCAGTACTTC. V usage is TRBV7-6 and J usage is TRBJ2-7; tentatively, D is TRBD1 or TRBD2 (6 bases each). Deletions cut 5 bases from V and 5 bases from J, with 16 bases between. CDR3 length: 14 amino acids. Per the germline V gene, CDR1 is SGHVS and CDR2 is FNYEAQ. Based on the CDR3 plus reference TRBV7-6 and TRBJ2-7, the full variable domain is GAGVSQSPRYKVTKRGQDVALRCDPISGHVSLYWYRQALGQGPEFLTYFNYEAQQDKSGLPNDRFSAERPEGSISTLTIQRTEQRDSAMYRCASSPFRGDNEQYFGPGTRLTVT.

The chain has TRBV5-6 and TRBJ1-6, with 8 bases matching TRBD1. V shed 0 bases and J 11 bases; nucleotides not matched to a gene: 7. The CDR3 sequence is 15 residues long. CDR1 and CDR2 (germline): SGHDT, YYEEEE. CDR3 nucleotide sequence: TGTGCCAGCAGCTTGGTGACAGGGGATTTGGCACCCCTCCACTTT. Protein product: CASSLVTGDLAPLHF.

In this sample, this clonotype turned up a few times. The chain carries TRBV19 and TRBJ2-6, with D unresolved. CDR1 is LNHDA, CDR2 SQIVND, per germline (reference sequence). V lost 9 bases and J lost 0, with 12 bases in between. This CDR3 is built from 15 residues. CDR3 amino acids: CASQVLSSGANVLTF. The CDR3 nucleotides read TGTGCCAGCCAAGTACTTTCCTCTGGGGCCAACGTCCTGACTTTC.

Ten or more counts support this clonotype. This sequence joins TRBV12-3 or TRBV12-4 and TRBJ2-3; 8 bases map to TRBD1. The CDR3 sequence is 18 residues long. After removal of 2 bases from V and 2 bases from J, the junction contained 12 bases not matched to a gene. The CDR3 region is CASSLRATRTGYTDTQYF. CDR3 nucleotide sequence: TGTGCCAGCAGTTTACGTGCGACCCGGACAGGGTACACAGATACGCAGTATTTT.

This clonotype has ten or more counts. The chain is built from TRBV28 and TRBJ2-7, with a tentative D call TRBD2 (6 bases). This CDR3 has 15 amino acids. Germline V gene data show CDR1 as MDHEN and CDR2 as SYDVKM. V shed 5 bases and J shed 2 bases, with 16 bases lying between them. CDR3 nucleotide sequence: TGTGCCAGCAGTCCCGGGGAGGTGGTGACCTACGAGCAGTACTTC. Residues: CASSPGEVVTYEQYF.

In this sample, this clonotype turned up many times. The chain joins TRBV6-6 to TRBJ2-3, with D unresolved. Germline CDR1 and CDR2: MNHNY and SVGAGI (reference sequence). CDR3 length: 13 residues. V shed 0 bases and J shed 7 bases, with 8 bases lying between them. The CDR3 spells CASSYSTSNTQYF. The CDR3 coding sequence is TGTGCCAGCAGTTACTCGACCTCAAATACGCAGTATTTT.